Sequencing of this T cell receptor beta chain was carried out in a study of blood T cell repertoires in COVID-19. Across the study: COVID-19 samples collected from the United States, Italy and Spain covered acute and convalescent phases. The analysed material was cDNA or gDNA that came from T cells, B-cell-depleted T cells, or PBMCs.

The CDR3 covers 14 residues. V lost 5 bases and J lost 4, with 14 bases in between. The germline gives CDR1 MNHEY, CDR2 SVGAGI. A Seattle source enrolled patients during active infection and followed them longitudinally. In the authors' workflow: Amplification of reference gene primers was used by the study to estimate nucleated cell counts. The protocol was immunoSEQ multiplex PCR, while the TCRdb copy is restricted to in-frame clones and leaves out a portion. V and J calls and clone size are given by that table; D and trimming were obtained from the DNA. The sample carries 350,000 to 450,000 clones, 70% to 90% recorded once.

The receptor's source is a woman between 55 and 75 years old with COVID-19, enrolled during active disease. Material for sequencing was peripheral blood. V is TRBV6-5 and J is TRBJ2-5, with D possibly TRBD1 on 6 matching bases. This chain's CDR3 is CASSPGQSPETQYF. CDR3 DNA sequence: TGTGCCAGCAGTCCGGGACAATCCCCAGAGACCCAGTACTTC.